The entry below gives a single T cell receptor beta chain sequence along with its context. The entry originates in a study of PD-L1 blockade in urothelial cancer. CDR3 length: 14 residues. V shed 8 bases, J shed 6 bases, and the junction held 9 bases outside the gene matches. The V gene's germline CDR1 is MNHNY and CDR2 SVGAGI (reference sequence). Clones were sequenced by immunoSEQ multiplex PCR, and TCRdb holds only the in-frame ones, with some missing. The data contain approximately 51,000 clones, around 88% of them singletons. The clonotype was recovered from a man aged 55 to 70 with urothelial cancer. The starting material was PBMCs, obtained around atezolizumab (anti-PD-L1) treatment. The chain carries TRBV6-6 and TRBJ1-1; 10 bases map to TRBD1. CDR3 region: CASHATGGSAEAFF. The DNA for the CDR3 is TGTGCCAGCCACGCGACAGGGGGCTCAGCTGAAGCTTTCTTT.